What follows are 10 T cell receptor beta chains derived from one specimen sequenced in a study of blood T cell repertoires in COVID-19. The repertoire was sequenced with immunoSEQ multiplex PCR; TCRdb's copy has only in-frame clones and lacks some. The sample shows 150,000 to 160,000 clones, 91% of them seen only once. Sample: peripheral blood. All receptors derive from a man in his fifties or sixties with acute or convalescent COVID-19.

The CDR3 protein is CAINDRINQPQHF. CDR3 DNA: TGTGCCATCAACGACAGAATTAATCAGCCCCAGCATTTT. The chain links TRBV10-3 to TRBJ1-5; perhaps TRBD1 as D (5 bases). Germline CDR1 and CDR2: ENHRY and SYGVKD. Trimming took off 7 bases at V and 4 bases at J, with 11 bases between the two ends. CDR3 size: 13 residues.

This chain uses TRBV24-1 with TRBJ1-3; no clear D. The CDR3 consists of 13 residues. V was shortened by 7 bases and J by 0 bases, with 6 bases between the two germline ends. CDR1 is KGHDR and CDR2 is SFDVKD in the germline V gene. The CDR3 sequence: CATRGNSGNTIYF. The CDR3 DNA reads TGTGCCACCAGGGGCAACTCTGGAAACACCATATATTTT.

This clone was observed a single time. This sequence joins TRBV15 and TRBJ1-6, with 7 bases identical to TRBD1. Per germline, CDR1 LNHNV and CDR2 YYDKDF (reference sequence). Unmatched junction bases numbered 6, after V lost 3 bases and J lost 10 bases. The CDR3 contains 14 residues. DNA of the CDR3: TGTGCCACCAGCAGTGGAGGGGGCTGGTCACCCCTCCACTTT. The encoded protein is CATSSGGGWSPLHF. The variable domain in full, completed from reference TRBV15 and TRBJ1-6, reads DAMVIQNPRYQVTQFGKPVTLSCSQTLNHNVMYWYQQKSSQAPKLLFHYYDKDFNNEADTPDNFQSRRPNTSFCFLDIRSPGLGDTAMYLCATSSGGGWSPLHFGNGTRLTVT.

The chain joins TRBV3-1 (or the pseudogene TRBV3-2) to TRBJ1-3; 8 nucleotides align to TRBD1. CDR1 is LGHDT, CDR2 YNNKEL, per germline (reference sequence). This CDR3 has 18 residues. Trimming at V came to 2 bases and at J to 3 bases, leaving 12 bases not matched to a gene. The CDR3, as DNA: TGTGCCAGCAGCCAATCACCCCCCCGGACAGGGAATGGAAACACCATATATTTT. Its protein product is CASSQSPPRTGNGNTIYF.

The rearrangement links TRBV28 to TRBJ1-1, with TRBD1 as a possible D gene (5 bases). CDR1 and CDR2 (germline): MDHEN, SYDVKM. Trimming left V 8 bases short and J 1 base short, with 11 bases between. The length of the CDR3 is 13 residues. The CDR3 protein is CASCRGGNTEAFF. CDR3 bases: TGTGCCAGCTGCCGGGGGGGGAACACTGAAGCTTTCTTT.

The chain is built from TRBV5-5 and TRBJ2-7, with 9 bases identical to TRBD2. This CDR3 has 15 residues. The J segment lost 6 bases and the V segment lost 4 bases, leaving 11 bases of the junction unmatched. Germline CDR1 and CDR2: SGHKS and YYEKEE (reference sequence). The chain's CDR3 is CASSPGTGLAIEQYF. The CDR3 coding sequence is TGTGCCAGCAGCCCGGGAACGGGACTAGCAATCGAGCAGTACTTC.

The gene calls are TRBV6-1 and TRBJ2-5; TRBD2 is a possible D gene (6 bases). The CDR3 consists of 14 residues. Germline-derived CDR1 and CDR2 are MNHNS and SASEGT. Deletions cut 2 bases from V and 4 bases from J, with 11 bases between. The CDR3 loop reads CASSESGGTETQYF. Written as DNA, the CDR3 is TGTGCCAGCAGTGAAAGTGGAGGGACAGAGACCCAGTACTTC.

The rearrangement joins TRBV28 to TRBJ1-5; 9 bases line up with TRBD1. V was pared by 5 bases and J by 6 bases, with 8 bases of the junction left unmatched. The CDR3 extends over 15 amino acids. Germline V lookup: CDR1 MDHEN, CDR2 SYDVKM. DNA of the CDR3: TGTGCCAGCAGTCGCCTGGGGACAGGGTTTCAGCCCCAGCATTTT. Its protein is CASSRLGTGFQPQHF.

This clone appeared a single time. This rearrangement joins TRBV7-9 to TRBJ1-2; TRBD1 might be the D (6 bases). CDR1 is SEHNR, CDR2 FQNEAQ, per germline (reference sequence). The length of the CDR3 is 17 residues. Trimming left V 4 bases short and J 3 bases short, with 21 bases between. DNA of the CDR3: TGTGCCAGCAGCTCGACAGGCGTAGACAGCCTCTACTATGGCTACACCTTC. This gives the protein CASSSTGVDSLYYGYTF.

The genes are TRBV9 and TRBJ2-3; 7 positions match TRBD2. CDR1 SGDLS and CDR2 YYNGEE come from the germline V gene. Unmatched junction bases numbered 4, after V lost 3 bases and J lost 0 bases. CDR3 size: 15 residues. CDR3 amino acids: CASSDSGSSTDTQYF. The CDR3 DNA is TGTGCCAGCAGCGATAGCGGGTCTAGCACAGATACGCAGTATTTT.